This T cell receptor (beta chain) was identified during a study of breast tumors, draining lymph nodes, adjacent tissues. Points from the study as a whole: Tumor and nontumor repertoires were significantly more similar in luminal-like than in basal-like breast cancer. Tumors had less TCR diversity than lymph nodes, more than nontumor tissue.

Axillary draining lymph nodes of breast cancer patients supplied the node samples. This CDR3 region has 17 residues. Germline CDR1 and CDR2: SGHVS and FQNEAQ. Trimming took 4 bases from V and 0 from J, leaving 16 bases between them. Using its own MiXCR run on the multiplex PCR reads, TCRdb lists one record per CDR3 protein. Of 150,000 to 200,000 distinct CDR3 sequences detected, roughly 35% appear once; the ten largest clones hold 3% to 4%. Ten or more counts support this clonotype. Its specificity is unknown. Sequenced input: axillary lymph node tissue. This chain links TRBV7-8 with TRBJ2-1; tentative D call: TRBD2 (5 bases). The TCR was taken from a female donor with breast cancer. Some clones in this sample may be carry-over from other donors' samples. Written as DNA, the CDR3 is TGTGCCAGCAGCTCTAGGGCCTCGCGGGCCTCCTACAATGAGCAGTTCTTC. Its protein is CASSSRASRASYNEQFF.